This TCR beta chain was recorded in a study of persistence of HIV-infected CD4 T cells. Across the whole study: A median of about eight years of suppressive ART preceded sampling. Broader study findings: CMV- and Gag-responding cells had lower TCRbeta richness than CD3/CD28-responding cells.

A remark on this clone: As yet, its antigen is unknown.

The stimulus was lysate of CMV-infected fibroblasts, around 11 ug/mL. Sorted nonresponding memory CD4+ T cells were CD40L-negative, CD69-negative, CD45RO-high. CD8-depleted PBMCs were stimulated about 20 hours with anti-CD28/CD49d costimulation, CD40-blocking antibody and enfuvirtide. The libraries were made with immunoSEQ version 4 in survey mode. Assay used: immunoSEQ multiplex PCR; TCRdb lists only in-frame clones, some missing. This sample carries 40,000 to 55,000 clones, under 85% of them seen once, and the ten largest clones take 2.5% to 3.5%. The sequence was collected from an adult man with HIV who was CMV-seropositive. The material sequenced was CD4+ T cells sorted from PBMCs after roughly 17-hour stimulation, taken from a patient who received antiretroviral therapy.

CDR3 amino acids: CSAGSTSSTDTQYF. The CDR3 region has the DNA TGCAGCGCCGGGAGCACATCTAGCACAGATACGCAGTATTTT. The rearrangement joins TRBV29-1 to TRBJ2-3; maybe TRBD2 (6 bases). Germline values: CDR1 SQVTM, CDR2 ANQGSEA. CDR3 length equals 14 residues. V was trimmed by 7 bases and J by 0 bases, leaving 14 bases between them.